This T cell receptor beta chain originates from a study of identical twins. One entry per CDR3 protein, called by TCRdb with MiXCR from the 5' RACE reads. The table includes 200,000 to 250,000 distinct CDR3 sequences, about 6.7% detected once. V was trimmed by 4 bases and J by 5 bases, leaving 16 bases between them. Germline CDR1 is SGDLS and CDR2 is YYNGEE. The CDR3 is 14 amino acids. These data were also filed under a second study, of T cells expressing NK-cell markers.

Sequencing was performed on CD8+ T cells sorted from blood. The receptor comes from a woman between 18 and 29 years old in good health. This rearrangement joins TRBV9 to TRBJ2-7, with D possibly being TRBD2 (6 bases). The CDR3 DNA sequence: TGTGCCAGCAGCCTCGGCCGCGGGGAACACGAGCAGTACTTC. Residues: CASSLGRGEHEQYF.